This note documents a single T cell receptor (delta chain) sequence. The target of this receptor is not known. The likely explanation is a read error, given a far larger clone one base away. Additional DNA sequences in this sample encode the identical CDR3. Preparation of the library involved multiplex PCR. TCRdb records Illumina MiSeq as the sequencer. Both TCR gamma (TRG) and TCR delta (TRD) chains were sequenced from each sorted gammadelta T cell sample. On the study's bioinformatics: The repertoire analyses used clonotype tree plots, the accumulated frequency of the top 20 clonotypes, and diversity index (DI) and D75 metrics. TCRdb reprocessed the public reads with the caller CATT; rows with the same DNA were merged afterwards. These V and J calls rely on TCRdb rather than the paper's analysis. The sample includes tens of thousands of delta-chain clones, with roughly 0.98% observed a single time. The ten largest account for 9.5% to 10% of the sample.

For bulk TCR repertoire analysis, Vgamma9/Vdelta2+ and Vdelta2-negative gammadelta T cell populations were flow-sorted out of peripheral blood mononuclear cells. This sample stems from a study of γδ T cells in repeated Plasmodium falciparum infection (dated by TCRdb to the early 2020s). About the study as a whole: The natural-infection arm enrolled Malian children exposed to intense seasonal malaria transmission, compared against age and gender matched Australian children. Four controlled human malaria infections were administered to about five malaria-naive U.S. adults over around 630 days by bites from P. falciparum NF54-infected Anopheles stephensi mosquitoes. Samples were collected from controlled-infection subjects at baseline, immediately before selected infections, and 21 days after each infection. Malian gammadelta TCR repertoires were analysed cross-sectionally during no-transmission periods and longitudinally across acute febrile malaria episodes. Using both natural infection in Mali and controlled human malaria infection, the study looked at the way repeated Plasmodium falciparum infection shapes the human gammadelta T cell repertoire. Points the paper makes about the study in general: Analysis of inter-individual variability in gammadelta T cell responses was limited by the small size of the controlled-infection cohort. Across time and infection, the Vgamma9/Vdelta2+ TCR repertoires showed a highly stable polyclonal makeup, with many TCRgamma sequences overlapping between individuals. In Vdelta2-negative, largely Vdelta1+, gammadelta TCR repertoires, repeated controlled infections appeared to drive waves of new clonotype selection. Vdelta2-negative gammadelta TCR repertoires from Malian children appeared more clonally expanded, less diverse and less shared than those of Australian children. The Malian cohort came from a small rural village of predominantly one ethnic group, limiting generalizability.

The CDR3 numbers 18 residues from cysteine through phenylalanine. Kept here is only the CDR3 DNA, which spans 54 bases and is read in frame from base 1. Clipping removes 5 bases from V and 0 bases from J, with 17 as the unmatched junction base count. CDR1 and CDR2 are read off the germline V gene as GEAIGNYY and EKD. The sequenced sample was gamma-delta T cells from blood. The sequence came from a pool of human donors (malaria-infected and uninfected, not separated). The chain joins TRDV2 to TRDJ1; the junction holds 7 bases that match TRDD3. The nucleotide sequence reads as follows: TGTGCCTGTGGACCTCTGGGGGCAACAGGGAGGTACACCGATAAACTCATCTTT. Its coded protein is CACGPLGATGRYTDKLIF.